Detailed here is one T cell receptor beta chain. Antigen unknown. Each donor supplied approximately 10 milliliters of peripheral blood. Together with a sample-barcoded 5' primer, a J-beta primer mix was included in a second PCR lasting about 7 to 12 cycles. In TCRdb, the 5' RACE reads were re-called with MiXCR into one record per CDR3 protein. The sample contains over 1,200,000 distinct CDR3 sequences, roughly 64% of which appear only once. This entry is derived from a study of blood T cells in healthy people across ages. Per the germline V gene, CDR1 is ENHRY and CDR2 is SYGVKD. The V gene lost 3 bases and the J gene lost 7 bases, with 10 bases spanning the gap. This CDR3 spans 13 amino acids. General study findings and limits: Compared with aged donors, long-lived donors showed fewer expanded clones, suggesting selection. The study found TCR beta diversity correlated strongly with naive T cell percentage. For the donors, CMV status was unknown and possibly confounded expanded clonotype changes.

The chain has TRBV10-3 and TRBJ2-1; D remains unclear. This sequence originates from a man aged 18 to 29 in good health. Sequencing used blood. CDR3 DNA: TGTGCCATCAGTGATCACGACGAAAATGAGCAGTTCTTC. This translates into CAISDHDENEQFF.